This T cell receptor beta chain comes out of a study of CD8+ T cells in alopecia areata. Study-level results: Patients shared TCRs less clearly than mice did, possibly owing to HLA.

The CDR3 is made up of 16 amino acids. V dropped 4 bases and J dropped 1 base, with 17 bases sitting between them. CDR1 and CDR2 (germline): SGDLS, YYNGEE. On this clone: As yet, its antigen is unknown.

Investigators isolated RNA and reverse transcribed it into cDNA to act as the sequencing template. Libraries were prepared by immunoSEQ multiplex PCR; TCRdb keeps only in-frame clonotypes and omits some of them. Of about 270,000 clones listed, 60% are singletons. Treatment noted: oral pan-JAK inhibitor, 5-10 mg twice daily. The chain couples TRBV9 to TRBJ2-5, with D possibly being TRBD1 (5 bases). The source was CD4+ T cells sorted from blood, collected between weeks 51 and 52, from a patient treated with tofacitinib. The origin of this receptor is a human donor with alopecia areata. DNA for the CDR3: TGTGCCAGCAGCCGCTTCGAATGGGGCAGCCAAGAGACCCAGTACTTC. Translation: CASSRFEWGSQETQYF.